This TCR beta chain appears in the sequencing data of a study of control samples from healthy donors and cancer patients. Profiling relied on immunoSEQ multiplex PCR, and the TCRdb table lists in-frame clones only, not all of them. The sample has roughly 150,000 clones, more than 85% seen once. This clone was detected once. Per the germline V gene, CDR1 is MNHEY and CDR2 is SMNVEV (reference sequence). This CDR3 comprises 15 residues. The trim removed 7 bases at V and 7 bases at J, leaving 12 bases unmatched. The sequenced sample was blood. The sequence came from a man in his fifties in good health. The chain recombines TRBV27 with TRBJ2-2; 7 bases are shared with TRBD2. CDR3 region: CASTPGTSVYGELFF. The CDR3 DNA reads TGTGCCAGCACCCCGGGAACTAGCGTCTACGGGGAGCTGTTTTTT.